Following are 13 T cell receptor beta chains from one sample sequenced in a study of blood T cell repertoires in COVID-19. Generated by immunoSEQ multiplex PCR, the TCRdb table keeps only in-frame clones and is missing some. The table includes nearly 60,000 clones, roughly 90% detected once. What was sequenced was peripheral blood. Receptors were obtained from a man aged 60 to 75 with active COVID-19.

The V call is TRBV6-2 or TRBV6-3, the J call TRBJ2-7, with 7 bases that match TRBD2. The V gene's germline CDR1 is MNHEY and CDR2 SVGEGT. This CDR3 has 13 residues. Germline trimming cut 4 bases from V and 5 bases from J; bases unmatched to any gene: 5. In DNA form, the CDR3 reads TGTGCCAGCAGTTTGGGCGGGAGAAACGAGCAGTACTTC. It yields the protein CASSLGGRNEQYF.

V is TRBV7-2 and J is TRBJ2-3, with 11 nucleotides matching TRBD2. After removal of 5 bases from V and 6 bases from J, the junction contained 7 bases not matched to a gene. Germline loops: CDR1 SGHTA, CDR2 FQGNSA. This CDR3 has 15 amino acids. CDR3 nucleotides: TGTGCCAGCAGCGCGGGACTAGCGGCTGGTGATACGCAGTATTTT. Translating gives CASSAGLAAGDTQYF.

A note on this clone: Distinct nucleotide sequences in the sample also encode this CDR3. The chain is built from TRBV12-3 or TRBV12-4 and TRBJ1-2; possible D gene TRBD1, 5 bases. Trimming pared 2 bases from V and 4 bases from J, leaving 8 bases between. The CDR3 has 13 residues. The CDR3 DNA reads TGTGCCAGCAGTTTAAGGGGAGGCTATGGCTACACCTTC. It translates to CASSLRGGYGYTF.

The gene calls are TRBV5-1 and TRBJ2-7; 10 nucleotides align to TRBD1. Looked up from germline, CDR1 is SGHRS and CDR2 is YFSETQ. Germline trimming cut 4 bases from V and 3 bases from J; bases unmatched to any gene: 10. The CDR3 extends over 16 amino acids. The CDR3 DNA reads TGCGCCAGCAGCCCAAGGGGAGGGACAGGGGACTACGAGCAGTACTTC. Amino acids: CASSPRGGTGDYEQYF. Variable domain in full (rest from reference TRBV5-1 and TRBJ2-7): KAGVTQTPRYLIKTRGQQVTLSCSPISGHRSVSWYQQTPGQGLQFLFEYFSETQRNKGNFPGRFSGRQFSNSRSEMNVSTLELGDSALYLCASSPRGGTGDYEQYFGPGTRLTVT.

The V and J genes are TRBV6-5 and TRBJ1-2; weak D call: TRBD1 (5 bases). The CDR3 consists of 15 residues. The germline V gene has CDR1 MNHEY and CDR2 SVGAGI. Trimming cost V 5 bases and J 0 bases, with 13 bases left between them. For the CDR3, the DNA is TGTGCCAGCAGTCTGACAAGGGGTCCTAACTATGGCTACACCTTC. Protein sequence: CASSLTRGPNYGYTF.

This rearrangement joins TRBV5-1 to TRBJ2-3, with TRBD1 matching over 7 bases. The CDR3 has 16 amino acids. Per the germline V gene, CDR1 is SGHRS and CDR2 is YFSETQ. V was clipped by 0 bases and J by 4 bases; unmatched bases: 8. CDR3 in amino acids: CASSLAPGQAADTQYF. CDR3 nucleotide sequence: TGCGCCAGCAGCTTGGCCCCAGGACAGGCCGCAGATACGCAGTATTTT.

V gene TRBV6-5 combines with J gene TRBJ2-1; D might be TRBD1 (6 bases). Trimming cost V 6 bases and J 8 bases, with 8 bases left between them. The CDR3 runs 11 residues. CDR1 and CDR2 (germline): MNHEY, SVGAGI. The CDR3: CASRGADEQFF. CDR3 DNA: TGTGCCAGCAGGGGGGCCGATGAGCAGTTCTTC.

The rearrangement joins TRBV19 to TRBJ2-7; TRBD2 matches 12 bases. Trimming at V came to 4 bases and at J to 10 bases, leaving 14 bases not matched to a gene. CDR3 length equals 16 residues. Germline V gene sequence: CDR1 LNHDA, CDR2 SQIVND (reference sequence). In DNA, the CDR3 is TGTGCCAGTAGTACAAATCCCGGGACTAGCGGGTCCGCACAGTACTTC. Translated, it gives CASSTNPGTSGSAQYF. The full variable domain, with the rest looked up from reference TRBV19 and TRBJ2-7, is DGGITQSPKYLFRKEGQNVTLSCEQNLNHDAMYWYRQDPGQGLRLIYYSQIVNDFQKGDIAEGYSVSREKKESFPLTVTSAQKNPTAFYLCASSTNPGTSGSAQYFGPGTRLTVT.

This clone showed up just once. V usage is TRBV3-1 (or the pseudogene TRBV3-2) and J usage is TRBJ2-5, with 9 bases identical to TRBD2. The CDR3 has 16 residues. The trim removed 1 base at V and 4 bases at J, leaving 7 bases unmatched. The V gene's germline CDR1 is LGHDT and CDR2 YNNKEL (reference sequence). CDR3 amino acids: CASSQVIAGERETQYF. In nucleotides, the CDR3 is TGTGCCAGCAGCCAAGTGATAGCGGGGGAGCGAGAGACCCAGTACTTC.

This chain connects TRBV7-6 to TRBJ2-7, with 9 bases lining up with TRBD1. The CDR3 runs 15 residues. J lost 3 bases, V lost 1 base, and 4 bases had no gene match. Germline V gives CDR1 SGHVS, CDR2 FNYEAQ. The CDR3: CASSLGGQGGYEQYF. DNA for the CDR3: TGTGCCAGCAGCTTAGGGGGACAGGGTGGCTACGAGCAGTACTTC.

The chain recombines TRBV28 with TRBJ1-2; 7 nucleotides line up with TRBD1. CDR3 size: 13 residues. Germline V lookup: CDR1 MDHEN, CDR2 SYDVKM. V was clipped by 6 bases and J by 8 bases; unmatched bases: 9. The CDR3 sequence: CASRESGGRGYTF. The CDR3 bases are TGTGCCAGCAGGGAATCAGGGGGAAGGGGCTACACCTTC.

This sequence joins TRBV5-8 and TRBJ2-5; TRBD2 might be the D (6 bases). The V gene lost 4 bases and the J gene lost 5 bases, with 18 bases spanning the gap. The length of the CDR3 is 15 residues. Germline loops: CDR1 SGHTS, CDR2 YDEGEE. As DNA, the CDR3 is TGTGCCAGCAGCCCGAAGGGACTGCCGGCTGAGACCCAGTACTTC. Translated: CASSPKGLPAETQYF. The full variable domain, completed using reference TRBV5-8 and TRBJ2-5, is EAGVTQSPTHLIKTRGQQATLRCSPISGHTSVYWYQQALGLGLQFLLWYDEGEERNRGNFPPRFSGRQFPNYSSELNVNALELEDSALYLCASSPKGLPAETQYFGPGTRLLVL.

The V call is TRBV28, the J call TRBJ1-5; D possibly corresponds to TRBD1 (6 bases). CDR1 MDHEN and CDR2 SYDVKM come from the germline V gene. The V end was cut by 6 bases, the J end by 5 bases, with 17 bases between. CDR3 length: 15 amino acids. The chain's CDR3 is CASSPLTGPHQPQHF. The CDR3 DNA is TGTGCCAGCAGCCCCCTAACAGGGCCTCATCAGCCCCAGCATTTT. The entire variable domain, with the rest obtained from reference TRBV28 and TRBJ1-5, is as follows: DVKVTQSSRYLVKRTGEKVFLECVQDMDHENMFWYRQDPGLGLRLIYFSYDVKMKEKGDIPEGYSVSREKKERFSLILESASTNQTSMYLCASSPLTGPHQPQHFGDGTRLSIL.